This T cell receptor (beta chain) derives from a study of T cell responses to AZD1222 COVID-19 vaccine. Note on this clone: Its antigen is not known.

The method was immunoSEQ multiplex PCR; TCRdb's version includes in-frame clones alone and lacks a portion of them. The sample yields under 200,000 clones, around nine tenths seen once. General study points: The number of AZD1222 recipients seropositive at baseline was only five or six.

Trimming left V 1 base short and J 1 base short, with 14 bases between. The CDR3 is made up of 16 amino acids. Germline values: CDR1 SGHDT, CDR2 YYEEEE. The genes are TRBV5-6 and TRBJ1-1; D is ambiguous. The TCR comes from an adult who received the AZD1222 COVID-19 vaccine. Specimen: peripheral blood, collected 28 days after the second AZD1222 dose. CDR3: CASSLIDRDPNTEAFF. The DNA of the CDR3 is TGTGCCAGCAGCTTGATAGACCGTGACCCGAACACTGAAGCTTTCTTT. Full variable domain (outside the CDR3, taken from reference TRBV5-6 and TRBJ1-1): DAGVTQSPTHLIKTRGQQVTLRCSPKSGHDTVSWYQQALGQGPQFIFQYYEEEERQRGNFPDRFSGHQFPNYSSELNVNALLLGDSALYLCASSLIDRDPNTEAFFGQGTRLTVV.